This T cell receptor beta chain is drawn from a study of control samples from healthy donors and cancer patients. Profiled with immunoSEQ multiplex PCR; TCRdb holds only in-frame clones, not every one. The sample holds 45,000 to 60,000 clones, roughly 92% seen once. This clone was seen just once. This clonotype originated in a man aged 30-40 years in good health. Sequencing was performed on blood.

CDR3 protein: CASSLQGAPDSPLHF. As DNA, the CDR3 is TGTGCCAGCAGCCTCCAGGGGGCGCCTGATTCACCCCTCCACTTT. The chain is built from TRBV11-1 and TRBJ1-6, with 8 nucleotides matching TRBD1. Trimming removed 5 bases from V and 8 bases from J; junction bases left unmatched: 8. The CDR3 extends over 15 amino acids. Germline V gives CDR1 SGHAT, CDR2 FQDESV (reference sequence).